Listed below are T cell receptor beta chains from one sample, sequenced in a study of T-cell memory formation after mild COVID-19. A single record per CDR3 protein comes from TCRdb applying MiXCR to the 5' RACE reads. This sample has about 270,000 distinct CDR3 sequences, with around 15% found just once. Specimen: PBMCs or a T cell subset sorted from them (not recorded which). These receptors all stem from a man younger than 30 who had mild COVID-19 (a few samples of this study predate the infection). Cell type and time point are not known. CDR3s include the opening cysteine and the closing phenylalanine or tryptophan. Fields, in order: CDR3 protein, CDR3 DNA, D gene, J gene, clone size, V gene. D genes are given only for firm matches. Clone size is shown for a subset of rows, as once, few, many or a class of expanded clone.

CDR3aa: CAVRPGEGSGANVLTF; CDR3nt: TGTGCCGTCCGCCCGGGGGAGGGCTCTGGGGCCAACGTCCTGACTTTC; d_gene: TRBD2; j_gene: TRBJ2-6; abundance: NA; v_gene: TRBV10-3
CDR3aa: CASSSGSQGTKRNF; CDR3nt: TGTGCCAGCAGCTCGGGATCACAGGGGACGAAAAGGAACTTT; d_gene: TRBD1; j_gene: TRBJ1-1; abundance: NA; v_gene: TRBV7-6
CDR3aa: CASSLDGQATGELFF; CDR3nt: TGCGCCAGCAGCTTGGACGGACAGGCCACCGGGGAGCTGTTTTTT; d_gene: TRBD1; j_gene: TRBJ2-2; abundance: few; v_gene: TRBV5-1
CDR3aa: CASSLAGTGGGDTQYF; CDR3nt: TGCGCCAGCAGCTTGGCCGGGACAGGGGGAGGAGATACGCAGTATTTT; d_gene: TRBD1; j_gene: TRBJ2-3; abundance: NA; v_gene: TRBV5-1
CDR3aa: CASSLDMVAGELFF; CDR3nt: TGTGCCAGCAGCTTAGATATGGTAGCCGGGGAGCTGTTTTTT; d_gene: NA; j_gene: TRBJ2-2; abundance: many; v_gene: TRBV7-2
CDR3aa: CASSPWVLGASDTQYF; CDR3nt: TGTGCCAGCAGTCCCTGGGTTCTTGGGGCCTCGGATACGCAGTATTTT; d_gene: NA; j_gene: TRBJ2-3; abundance: NA; v_gene: TRBV27
CDR3aa: CASSRAAPETQYF; CDR3nt: TGTGCCAGCAGCCGGGCGGCTCCGGAGACCCAGTACTTC; d_gene: NA; j_gene: TRBJ2-5; abundance: NA; v_gene: TRBV5-4
CDR3aa: CASSLVASGYNEQFF; CDR3nt: TGTGCCAGCAGCTTAGTGGCTAGCGGGTACAATGAGCAGTTCTTC; d_gene: TRBD2; j_gene: TRBJ2-1; abundance: many; v_gene: TRBV7-6
CDR3aa: CASSPLGGASDTQYF; CDR3nt: TGTGCCAGCAGCCCGCTGGGGGGGGCCTCAGATACGCAGTATTTT; d_gene: NA; j_gene: TRBJ2-3; abundance: few; v_gene: TRBV11-2
CDR3aa: CSTGTSGFYLRDEQFF; CDR3nt: TGCAGTACCGGGACTAGCGGGTTTTATCTGAGGGATGAGCAGTTCTTC; d_gene: TRBD2; j_gene: TRBJ2-1; abundance: once; v_gene: TRBV20-1
CDR3aa: CDSSRGGTDTQYF; CDR3nt: TGCGACAGCAGCCGGGGAGGGACAGATACGCAGTATTTT; d_gene: TRBD2; j_gene: TRBJ2-3; abundance: NA; v_gene: TRBV5-1
CDR3aa: CSVHRGLNTEAFF; CDR3nt: TGCAGCGTTCACAGGGGGCTGAACACTGAAGCTTTCTTT; d_gene: TRBD1; j_gene: TRBJ1-1; abundance: NA; v_gene: TRBV29-1
CDR3aa: CASSLAGARFHTQYF; CDR3nt: TGTGCCAGCAGCTTAGCGGGGGCGCGGTTCCATACGCAGTATTTT; d_gene: NA; j_gene: TRBJ2-3; abundance: few; v_gene: TRBV11-2
CDR3aa: CASSLGGTSGYETQYF; CDR3nt: TGTGCCAGCAGCTTAGGAGGGACTAGCGGGTACGAGACCCAGTACTTC; d_gene: TRBD2; j_gene: TRBJ2-5; abundance: few; v_gene: TRBV7-8
CDR3aa: CASSQELFYEQYF; CDR3nt: TGCGCCAGCAGCCAAGAACTATTCTACGAGCAGTACTTC; d_gene: NA; j_gene: TRBJ2-7; abundance: NA; v_gene: TRBV4-3
CDR3aa: CASSEELGQQFF; CDR3nt: TGTGCCAGCAGCGAAGAGCTGGGGCAGCAGTTCTTC; d_gene: NA; j_gene: TRBJ2-1; abundance: NA; v_gene: TRBV9
CDR3aa: CATSSPNRAGVVDSGNTIYF; CDR3nt: TGTGCCACCAGCAGTCCCAATAGGGCAGGGGTCGTTGACTCTGGAAACACCATATATTTT; d_gene: NA; j_gene: TRBJ1-3; abundance: few; v_gene: TRBV15
CDR3aa: CATSDHITDTQYF; CDR3nt: TGTGCCACCAGTGATCATATAACAGATACGCAGTATTTT; d_gene: NA; j_gene: TRBJ2-3; abundance: few; v_gene: TRBV24-1
CDR3aa: CASSTSGGLTSYEQYF; CDR3nt: TGTGCCAGCAGCACAAGCGGGGGGCTCACTTCCTACGAGCAGTACTTC; d_gene: TRBD2; j_gene: TRBJ2-7; abundance: NA; v_gene: TRBV7-2
CDR3aa: CASRNRANTGELFF; CDR3nt: TGTGCCAGCAGAAACAGGGCGAACACCGGGGAGCTGTTTTTT; d_gene: NA; j_gene: TRBJ2-2; abundance: few; v_gene: TRBV2
CDR3aa: CASSLVPATEAFF; CDR3nt: TGTGCCAGCAGCTTAGTGCCGGCCACTGAAGCTTTCTTT; d_gene: NA; j_gene: TRBJ1-1; abundance: NA; v_gene: TRBV7-8
CDR3aa: CASSYRAGVYTGELFF; CDR3nt: TGTGCCAGCAGCTATCGAGCGGGGGTGTACACCGGGGAGCTGTTTTTT; d_gene: TRBD2; j_gene: TRBJ2-2; abundance: NA; v_gene: TRBV7-6
CDR3aa: CASSEGVQNTEAFF; CDR3nt: TGTGCCAGCTCAGAAGGGGTCCAGAACACTGAAGCTTTCTTT; d_gene: NA; j_gene: TRBJ1-1; abundance: NA; v_gene: TRBV18
CDR3aa: CASSPGSGGNQPQHF; CDR3nt: TGTGCCAGCTCTCCCGGGTCCGGGGGGAATCAGCCCCAGCATTTT; d_gene: NA; j_gene: TRBJ1-5; abundance: few; v_gene: TRBV18
CDR3aa: CASSPNSGQGDEQYF; CDR3nt: TGTGCCAGCTCACCAAACAGCGGACAGGGCGACGAGCAGTACTTC; d_gene: TRBD1; j_gene: TRBJ2-7; abundance: few; v_gene: TRBV18
CDR3aa: CASSLGQGNEQYF; CDR3nt: TGCGCCAGCAGCTTGGGACAGGGTAACGAGCAGTACTTC; d_gene: TRBD1; j_gene: TRBJ2-7; abundance: many; v_gene: TRBV5-1
CDR3aa: CASSLNSGASDTQYF; CDR3nt: TGTGCCAGCAGCCTTAATAGCGGGGCCTCAGATACGCAGTATTTT; d_gene: TRBD2; j_gene: TRBJ2-3; abundance: few; v_gene: TRBV7-2
CDR3aa: CASSPGQGVVELFF; CDR3nt: TGCGCCAGCAGCCCCGGACAGGGGGTGGTTGAACTGTTTTTT; d_gene: TRBD1; j_gene: TRBJ1-4; abundance: few; v_gene: TRBV4-3
CDR3aa: CASSRRLAGTVADTQYF; CDR3nt: TGTGCCAGCAGCCGCCGACTAGCGGGGACGGTTGCAGATACGCAGTATTTT; d_gene: TRBD2; j_gene: TRBJ2-3; abundance: few; v_gene: TRBV3-1
CDR3aa: CASRLRDRPSYEQYF; CDR3nt: TGTGCCAGCAGACTCCGGGACAGGCCCTCCTACGAGCAGTACTTC; d_gene: TRBD1; j_gene: TRBJ2-7; abundance: NA; v_gene: TRBV6-5
CDR3aa: CASIGGGRTGNTEAFF; CDR3nt: TGTGCCAGCATCGGCGGGGGTAGGACGGGGAACACTGAAGCTTTCTTT; d_gene: NA; j_gene: TRBJ1-1; abundance: few; v_gene: TRBV5-5
CDR3aa: CASSSHRVSTFTSLHF; CDR3nt: TGTGCCAGCAGTTCCCACCGGGTCAGCACCTTCACCTCCCTCCACTTT; d_gene: NA; j_gene: TRBJ1-6; abundance: NA; v_gene: TRBV6-6
CDR3aa: CASSTAGGREQYF; CDR3nt: TGTGCCAGTAGTACCGCGGGGGGGCGCGAGCAGTACTTC; d_gene: TRBD2; j_gene: TRBJ2-7; abundance: few; v_gene: TRBV19
CDR3aa: CASSYLSANTGELFF; CDR3nt: TGTGCCAGCAGTTATCTGTCAGCGAACACCGGGGAGCTGTTTTTT; d_gene: NA; j_gene: TRBJ2-2; abundance: NA; v_gene: TRBV6-5
CDR3aa: CASSPGTAAQIDTQYF; CDR3nt: TGTGCCAGCAGCCCCGGGACAGCCGCGCAGATAGATACGCAGTATTTT; d_gene: TRBD1; j_gene: TRBJ2-3; abundance: NA; v_gene: TRBV5-6